The 21 T cell receptor beta chains reported below all come from one sample, sequenced in a study of T-cell memory formation after mild COVID-19. TCRdb re-called the 5' RACE reads with MiXCR, one entry per CDR3 protein. The profile shows around 200,000 distinct CDR3 sequences, approximately 30% of them singletons. Sequencing input: PBMCs or a T cell subset sorted from them (not recorded which). The receptors stem from an adult woman who had mild COVID-19 (a few samples of this study predate the infection). Cell type and time point are not known.

The V gene is TRBV5-1, the J gene TRBJ2-3, with 10 bases lining up with TRBD1. From germline, CDR1 is SGHRS and CDR2 YFSETQ. This CDR3 is 19 amino acids long. The junction had 18 bases not matched to a gene; V was cut back by 6 bases and J by 2 bases. Written as DNA, the CDR3 is TGCGCCAGCACCCACTCGGGGGACAGGGGACAACCACACACAGATACGCAGTATTTT. Translation gives CASTHSGDRGQPHTDTQYF. The whole variable domain, remainder taken from reference TRBV5-1 and TRBJ2-3, is KAGVTQTPRYLIKTRGQQVTLSCSPISGHRSVSWYQQTPGQGLQFLFEYFSETQRNKGNFPGRFSGRQFSNSRSEMNVSTLELGDSALYLCASTHSGDRGQPHTDTQYFGPGTRLTVL.

This clonotype was observed a few times. The chain is built from TRBV7-4 and TRBJ1-1; tentatively, D is TRBD1 (6 bases). V was clipped by 8 bases and J by 10 bases, with 17 bases between them. The germline gives CDR1 SGHVT, CDR2 SQSDAQ. There are 12 residues in the CDR3. The CDR3 is CASRTDSLRAFF. CDR3 nucleotides: TGTGCCAGCCGAACGGACAGTCTGAGAGCTTTCTTT.

In its sample, this clonotype was seen a few times. The V and J genes are TRBV20-1 and TRBJ1-1; TRBD1 aligns across 10 bases. The ends lost 0 bases at V and 3 bases at J; junction bases unmatched: 7. From germline, CDR1 is DFQATT and CDR2 SNEGSKA (reference sequence). This CDR3 has 16 residues. As DNA, the CDR3 is TGCAGTGCTAGAGATCCCCGGACAGGGGGAGACACTGAAGCTTTCTTT. As protein: CSARDPRTGGDTEAFF.

As for this clonotype: Germline is not matched at one junction end, which may reflect a read error. The V call is TRBV5-1, the J call TRBJ2-7; the match to TRBD1 covers 10 bases. The CDR3 sequence is 14 residues long. The germline V gene has CDR1 SGHRS and CDR2 YFSETQ. The CDR3 sequence is CASSLGQGTHEQYF. In nucleotides, the CDR3 is TGCGCCAGCAGTTTGGGACAGGGGACCCACGAGCAGTACTTC.

The CDR3 nucleotides read TGTGCCAGCAGCTTAGGTCGGGGAGCGCGAGAGACCCAGTACTTC. Translating gives CASSLGRGARETQYF. The rearrangement uses TRBV7-2 and TRBJ2-5; D is perhaps TRBD2 (5 bases). CDR1 is SGHTA and CDR2 is FQGNSA in the germline V gene. Trimming removed 1 base at V and 4 bases at J, with 13 bases between. The CDR3 is 15 amino acids.

This clonotype was observed a few times. The rearrangement uses TRBV20-1 and TRBJ2-7; 16 bases agree with TRBD2. V shed 3 bases, J shed 7 bases, and the junction held 3 bases outside the gene matches. In germline, CDR1 is DFQATT, CDR2 SNEGSKA (reference sequence). This CDR3 spans 14 amino acids. CDR3 in amino acids: CSARGLAGGREQYF. As DNA, the CDR3 is TGCAGTGCTAGGGGACTAGCGGGGGGGCGAGAGCAGTACTTC.

The rearrangement uses TRBV5-5 and TRBJ1-1; the D gene is possibly TRBD1 (5 bases). The CDR3 consists of 14 residues. Deletions cut 2 bases from V and 3 bases from J, with 11 bases between. Germline V gene data show CDR1 as SGHKS and CDR2 as YYEKEE (reference sequence). The CDR3 nucleotides read TGTGCCAGCAGCTTTGTTGGGGGAGACACTGAAGCTTTCTTT. Translated, it gives CASSFVGGDTEAFF.

As DNA, the CDR3 is TGTGCCAGCAGGGCAAGATCAGGGAACAATGAGCAGTTCTTC. Translating it yields CASRARSGNNEQFF. The chain combines TRBV2 with TRBJ2-1; D possibly corresponds to TRBD1 (5 bases). V lost 6 bases and J 5 bases, leaving 14 bases between the germline ends. The CDR3 has 14 residues. Per the germline V gene, CDR1 is SNHLY and CDR2 is FYNNEI.

This clonotype showed up just a few times. This chain links TRBV7-2 with TRBJ1-1; 7 bases are a match to TRBD1. Per germline, CDR1 SGHTA and CDR2 FQGNSA. The ends lost 1 base at V and 6 bases at J; junction bases unmatched: 8. The CDR3 is 15 amino acids. The CDR3 sequence is CASSLGHRGSAEAFF. CDR3 nucleotide sequence: TGTGCCAGCAGCTTAGGGCACAGGGGATCGGCTGAAGCTTTCTTT. Combining the CDR3 with reference TRBV7-2 and TRBJ1-1 gives the whole variable domain GAGVSQSPSNKVTEKGKDVELRCDPISGHTALYWYRQSLGQGLEFLIYFQGNSAPDKSGLPSDRFSAERTGGSVSTLTIQRTQQEDSAVYLCASSLGHRGSAEAFFGQGTRLTVV.

This clonotype was counted only a few times. The chain carries TRBV6-2 or TRBV6-3 and TRBJ2-1; D possibly corresponds to TRBD2 (6 bases). With 2 bases removed from V and 10 bases from J, the gap between germline ends came to 6 bases. The germline CDR1 and CDR2 sequences are MNHEY and SVGEGT. The CDR3 contains 11 residues. The CDR3 here is CASSYLAEQFF. Written as DNA, the CDR3 is TGTGCCAGCAGTTACCTAGCGGAGCAGTTCTTC.

There are a few counts of this clonotype. This sequence joins TRBV6-5 and TRBJ2-7; 9 nucleotides align to TRBD1. Unmatched junction bases numbered 9, after V lost 0 bases and J lost 9 bases. This CDR3 comprises 15 residues. Germline V gene data show CDR1 as MNHEY and CDR2 as SVGAGI. As DNA, the CDR3 is TGTGCCAGCAGTTACTCCGGGCCGGGACAGGGCAGGCAGTACTTC. Translating it yields CASSYSGPGQGRQYF.

The V call is TRBV19, the J call TRBJ1-5, with D possibly matching TRBD1 (5 bases). The CDR3 sequence is 13 residues long. CDR1 and CDR2 from the germline V gene are LNHDA and SQIVND (reference sequence). V lost 0 bases, J lost 6 bases, and 6 bases lay in between. CDR3 protein: CASSIERGQPQHF. CDR3 nucleotides: TGTGCCAGTAGTATAGAAAGGGGTCAGCCCCAGCATTTT.

The chain has TRBV25-1 and TRBJ1-2; unclear D gene. V shed 0 bases and J shed 8 bases, with 13 bases lying between them. Germline V lookup: CDR1 MGHDK, CDR2 SYGVNS. This CDR3 has 14 amino acids. The CDR3 loop is CASSEYNRVGGYTF. The CDR3 DNA sequence: TGTGCCAGCAGTGAATATAATCGGGTGGGCGGCTACACCTTC.

V usage is TRBV27 and J usage is TRBJ2-3; unclear D gene. Deletions cut 3 bases from V and 0 bases from J, with 10 bases between. The V gene's germline CDR1 is MNHEY and CDR2 SMNVEV (reference sequence). The CDR3 loop spans 15 amino acids. The CDR3 DNA sequence: TGTGCCAGCAGTTTTCGATTCTCTAGCACAGATACGCAGTATTTT. This codes for CASSFRFSSTDTQYF.

The V and J genes are TRBV6-5 and TRBJ2-1; D remains ambiguous. Between the trimmed V and J ends, which lost 3 bases and 9 bases, there was a span of 12 bases. The CDR3 spans 13 residues. CDR1 and CDR2 from the germline V gene are MNHEY and SVGAGI. The CDR3 nucleotides are TGTGCCAGCAGTTATTTGGCCAGGACTGAGCAGTTCTTC. It translates to CASSYLARTEQFF.

The chain couples TRBV5-1 to TRBJ1-5; D gene unclear. V was clipped by 0 bases and J by 5 bases, with 12 bases between them. Germline-derived CDR1 and CDR2 are SGHRS and YFSETQ. This CDR3 spans 15 amino acids. The CDR3 bases are TGCGCCAGCAGCTTGGCCGGTGGAGGCTATCAGCCCCAGCATTTT. The encoded protein is CASSLAGGGYQPQHF.

This clonotype was found a few times. The chain combines TRBV7-6 with TRBJ2-7; D not certain. Germline assignment: CDR1 SGHVS and CDR2 FNYEAQ. V shed 5 bases and J shed 7 bases, with 24 bases lying between them. The CDR3 loop spans 16 amino acids. In nucleotides, the CDR3 is TGTGCCAGCAGCCCCGCCCCGGGTCGAGGCCTTAGTGAGCAGTACTTC. The encoded protein is CASSPAPGRGLSEQYF. The whole variable domain, filled in from reference TRBV7-6 and TRBJ2-7, reads GAGVSQSPRYKVTKRGQDVALRCDPISGHVSLYWYRQALGQGPEFLTYFNYEAQQDKSGLPNDRFSAERPEGSISTLTIQRTEQRDSAMYRCASSPAPGRGLSEQYFGPGTRLTVT.

This clonotype has only a few counts. The chain couples TRBV30 to TRBJ2-7; 7 bases align to TRBD2. Germline loops: CDR1 GTSNPN, CDR2 SVGIG (reference sequence). This CDR3 is 15 amino acids long. Unmatched junction bases numbered 11, after V lost 0 bases and J lost 6 bases. The CDR3 protein is CAWSVLASGPSEQYF. The CDR3 DNA reads TGTGCCTGGAGTGTACTGGCTAGCGGACCTAGCGAGCAGTACTTC.

The table lists this clonotype with a few counts. One end of the junction does not line up with germline, which may come from a read error. The chain is built from TRBV6-2 or TRBV6-3 and TRBJ2-7; TRBD2 matches at 10 bases. The CDR3 length is 15 residues. Germline V gene sequence: CDR1 MNHEY, CDR2 SVGEGT. DNA for the CDR3: TGTGCCAGCAGCCAGGGACTAGCGATCTCCCACGAGCAGTACTTC. Protein: CASSQGLAISHEQYF.

This sequence joins TRBV12-3 or TRBV12-4 and TRBJ2-5; 7 nucleotides match TRBD1. The V segment lost 6 bases and the J segment 4 bases; nucleotides outside the gene matches: 5. The CDR3 is made up of 13 amino acids. CDR3: CASRVGTVETQYF. The CDR3 nucleotides are TGTGCCAGCAGGGTCGGGACAGTAGAGACCCAGTACTTC.

The J gene is TRBJ1-4, the V gene TRBV24-1; D gene ambiguous. Germline V gene data show CDR1 as KGHDR and CDR2 as SFDVKD. Between the trimmed V and J ends, which lost 7 bases and 5 bases, there was a span of 10 bases. CDR3 size: 13 residues. CDR3 region: CATRGAENEKLFF. In nucleotides, the CDR3 is TGTGCCACCAGAGGAGCAGAAAATGAAAAACTGTTTTTT.